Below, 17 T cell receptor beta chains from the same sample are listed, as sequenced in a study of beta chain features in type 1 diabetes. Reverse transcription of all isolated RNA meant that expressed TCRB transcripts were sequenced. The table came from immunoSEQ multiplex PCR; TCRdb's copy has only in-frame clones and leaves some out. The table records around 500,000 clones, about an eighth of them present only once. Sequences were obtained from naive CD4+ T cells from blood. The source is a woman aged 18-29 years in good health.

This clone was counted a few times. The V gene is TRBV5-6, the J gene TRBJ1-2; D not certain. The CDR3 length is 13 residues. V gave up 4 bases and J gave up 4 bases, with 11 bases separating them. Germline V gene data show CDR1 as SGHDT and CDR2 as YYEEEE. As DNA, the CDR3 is TGTGCCAGCAGCCTATTCGTTAGCTATGGCTACACCTTC. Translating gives CASSLFVSYGYTF.

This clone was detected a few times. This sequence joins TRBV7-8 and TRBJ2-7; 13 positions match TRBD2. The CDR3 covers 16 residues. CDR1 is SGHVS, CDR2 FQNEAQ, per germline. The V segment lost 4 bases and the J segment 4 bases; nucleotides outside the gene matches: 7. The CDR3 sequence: CASSSKGLAGEYEQYF. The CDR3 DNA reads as TGTGCCAGCAGCTCCAAAGGACTAGCGGGAGAATACGAGCAGTACTTC.

The CDR3: CASSPRVAGNYEQYF. The CDR3 nucleotides are TGTGCCAGCTCACCACGGGTCGCGGGAAACTACGAGCAGTACTTC. The rearrangement joins TRBV18 to TRBJ2-7, with TRBD2 as a possible D gene (6 bases). The CDR3 totals 15 residues. Looked up from germline, CDR1 is KGHSH and CDR2 is LQKENI. The V gene lost 1 base and the J gene lost 3 bases, with 13 bases spanning the gap.

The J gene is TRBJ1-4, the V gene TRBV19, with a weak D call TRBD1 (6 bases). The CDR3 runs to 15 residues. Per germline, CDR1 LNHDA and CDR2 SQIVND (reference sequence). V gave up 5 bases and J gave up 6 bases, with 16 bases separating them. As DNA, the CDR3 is TGTGCCAGTAGTCACTCCGGGACAAGCCATGAAAAACTGTTTTTT. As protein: CASSHSGTSHEKLFF.

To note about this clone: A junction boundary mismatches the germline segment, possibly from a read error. CDR3 sequence: CVSKGEGGELFF. The DNA of the CDR3 is TGTGTCAGCAAGGGAGAGGGCGGGGAGCTGTTTTTT. The chain joins TRBV9 to TRBJ2-2; a weak D match, TRBD2 (5 bases). CDR3 length: 12 residues. CDR1 is SGDLS and CDR2 is YYNGEE in the germline V gene. The entire variable domain, with the rest obtained from reference TRBV9 and TRBJ2-2, is as follows: DSGVTQTPKHLITATGQRVTLRCSPRSGDLSVYWYQQSLDQGLQFLIQYYNGEERAKGNILERFSAQQFPDLHSELNLSSLELGDSALYFCVSKGEGGELFFGEGSRLTVL.

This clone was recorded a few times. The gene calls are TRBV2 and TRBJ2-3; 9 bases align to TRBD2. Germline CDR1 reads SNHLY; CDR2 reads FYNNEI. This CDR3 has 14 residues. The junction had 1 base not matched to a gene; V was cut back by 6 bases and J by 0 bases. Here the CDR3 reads CASSGTSSTDTQYF. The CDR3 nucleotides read TGTGCCAGCAGCGGGACTAGCAGCACAGATACGCAGTATTTT. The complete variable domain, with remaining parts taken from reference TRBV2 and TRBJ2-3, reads EPEVTQTPSHQVTQMGQEVILRCVPISNHLYFYWYRQILGQKVEFLVSFYNNEISEKSEIFDDQFSVERPDGSNFTLKIRSTKLEDSAMYFCASSGTSSTDTQYFGPGTRLTVL.

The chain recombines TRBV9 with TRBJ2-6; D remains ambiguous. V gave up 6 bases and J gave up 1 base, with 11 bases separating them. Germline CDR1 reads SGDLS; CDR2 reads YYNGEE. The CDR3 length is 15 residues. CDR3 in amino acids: CASTSFVSGANVLTF. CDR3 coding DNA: TGTGCCAGCACCTCATTCGTTTCTGGGGCCAACGTCCTGACTTTC.

CDR3 sequence reads: CAIGAGQGTDTQYF. CDR3 in DNA: TGTGCCATCGGGGCGGGACAGGGCACAGATACGCAGTATTTT. This chain joins TRBV10-3 and TRBJ2-3; 8 bases are a match to TRBD1. J lost 1 base, V lost 8 bases, and 5 bases had no gene match. Germline-derived CDR1 and CDR2 are ENHRY and SYGVKD. This CDR3 has 14 amino acids.

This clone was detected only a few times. The CDR3 DNA reads as TGTGCCAGCAGCTTTATGTGGGAGGGCTCCTACGAGCAGTACTTC. It is translated as CASSFMWEGSYEQYF. The chain recombines TRBV11-2 with TRBJ2-7; 7 bases map to TRBD2. Germline V gives CDR1 SGHAT, CDR2 FQNNGV. The CDR3 covers 15 residues. With V trimmed by 3 bases and J by 0 bases, 5 bases remained unmatched.

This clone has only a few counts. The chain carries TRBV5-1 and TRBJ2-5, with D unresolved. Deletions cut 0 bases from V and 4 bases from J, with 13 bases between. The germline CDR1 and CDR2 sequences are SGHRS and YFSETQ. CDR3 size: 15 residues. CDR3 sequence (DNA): TGCGCCAGCAGCTTGGCCGGGTCGCAGGTAGAGACCCAGTACTTC. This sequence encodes CASSLAGSQVETQYF.

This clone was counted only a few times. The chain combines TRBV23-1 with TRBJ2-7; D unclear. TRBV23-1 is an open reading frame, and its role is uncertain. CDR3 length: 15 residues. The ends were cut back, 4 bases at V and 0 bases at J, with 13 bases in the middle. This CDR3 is CASSPWTVSSYEQYV. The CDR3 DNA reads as TGCGCCAGCAGTCCGTGGACGGTCAGCTCCTACGAGCAGTACGTC.

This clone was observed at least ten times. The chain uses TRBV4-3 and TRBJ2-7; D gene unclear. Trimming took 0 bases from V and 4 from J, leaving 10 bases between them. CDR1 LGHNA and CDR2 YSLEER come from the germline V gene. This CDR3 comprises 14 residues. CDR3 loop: CASSQDLGEYEQYV. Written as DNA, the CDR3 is TGCGCCAGCAGCCAAGATCTGGGCGAGTACGAGCAGTACGTC.

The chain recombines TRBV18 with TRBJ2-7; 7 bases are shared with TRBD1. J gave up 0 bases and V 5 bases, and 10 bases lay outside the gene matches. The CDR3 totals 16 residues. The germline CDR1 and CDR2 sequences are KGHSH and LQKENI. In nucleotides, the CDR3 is TGTGCCAGCTCAGACCTTCCCGGGACAGTCTCCTACGAGCAGTACTTC. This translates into CASSDLPGTVSYEQYF.

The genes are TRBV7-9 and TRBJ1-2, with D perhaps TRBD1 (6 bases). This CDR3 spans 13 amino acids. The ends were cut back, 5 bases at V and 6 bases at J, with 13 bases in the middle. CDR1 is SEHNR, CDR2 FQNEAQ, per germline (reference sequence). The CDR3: CASSPQGIDGYTF. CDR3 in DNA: TGTGCCAGCAGCCCACAGGGAATCGATGGCTACACCTTC. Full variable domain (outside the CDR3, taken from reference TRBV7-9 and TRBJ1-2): DTGVSQNPRHKITKRGQNVTFRCDPISEHNRLYWYRQTLGQGPEFLTYFQNEAQLEKSRLLSDRFSAERPKGSFSTLEIQRTEQGDSAMYLCASSPQGIDGYTFGSGTRLTVV.

The CDR3, as DNA: TGTGCCAGCAGCAAGGGTCCAGTCCGACAGGGTGAGTCGTACGAGCAGTACGTC. As protein: CASSKGPVRQGESYEQYV. This chain uses TRBV21-1 with TRBJ2-7; the table calls TRBD1, which could not be checked here. TRBV21-1 constitutes a pseudogene. The CDR3 loop spans 18 amino acids.

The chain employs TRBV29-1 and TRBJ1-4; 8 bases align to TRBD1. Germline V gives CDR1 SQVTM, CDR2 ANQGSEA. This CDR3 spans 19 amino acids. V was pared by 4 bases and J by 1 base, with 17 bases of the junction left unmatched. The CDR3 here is CSVVPQMGTGGKTNEKLFF. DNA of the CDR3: TGCAGCGTTGTACCCCAGATGGGAACAGGGGGTAAAACTAATGAAAAACTGTTTTTT.

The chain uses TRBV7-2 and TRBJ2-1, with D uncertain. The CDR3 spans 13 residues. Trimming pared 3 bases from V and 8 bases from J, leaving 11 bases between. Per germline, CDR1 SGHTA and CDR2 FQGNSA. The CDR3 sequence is CASSFLSWDEQFF. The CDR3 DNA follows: TGTGCCAGCAGCTTCCTTAGCTGGGATGAGCAGTTCTTC.